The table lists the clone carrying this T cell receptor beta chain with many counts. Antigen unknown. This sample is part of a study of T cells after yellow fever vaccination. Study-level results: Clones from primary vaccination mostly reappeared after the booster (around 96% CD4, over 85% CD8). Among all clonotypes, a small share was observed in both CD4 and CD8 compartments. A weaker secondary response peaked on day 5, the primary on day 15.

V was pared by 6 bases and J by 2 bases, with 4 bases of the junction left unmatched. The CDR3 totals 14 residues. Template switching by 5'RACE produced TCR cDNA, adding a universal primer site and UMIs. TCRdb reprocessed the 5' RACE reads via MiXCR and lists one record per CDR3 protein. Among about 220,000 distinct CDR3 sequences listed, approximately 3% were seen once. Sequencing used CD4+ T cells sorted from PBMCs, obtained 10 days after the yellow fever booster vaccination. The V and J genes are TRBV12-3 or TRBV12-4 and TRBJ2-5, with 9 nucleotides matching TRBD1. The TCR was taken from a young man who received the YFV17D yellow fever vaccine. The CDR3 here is CASSRGTGQETQYF. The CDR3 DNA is TGTGCCAGCAGCCGGGGGACAGGGCAAGAGACCCAGTACTTC.